Listed here is a single T cell receptor (beta chain). Sequencing was performed with immunoSEQ multiplex PCR; in TCRdb, only in-frame clones are kept and a portion is missing. The data show 450,000 to 500,000 clones, with roughly 85% seen just once and about 3% held by the top ten. This entry is derived from a study of blood T cell repertoires in COVID-19. J was trimmed by 9 bases and V by 5 bases; bases with no gene match: 3. The germline gives CDR1 MNHEY, CDR2 SVGAGI. The CDR3 totals 12 residues. The sequence was collected from a human donor in a cohort sampled during active COVID-19. The sequencing sample was made of peripheral blood. The chain combines TRBV6-5 with TRBJ2-2, with TRBD1 matching over 7 bases. The CDR3 sequence: CASSQGERELFF. The CDR3 DNA sequence: TGTGCCAGCAGTCAGGGGGAGCGGGAGCTGTTTTTT.